Presented here are 32 T cell receptor beta chains from one specimen sequenced in a study of monozygotic twins with inflammatory bowel disease. TCRdb re-called the 5' RACE reads and gives one entry per CDR3 protein, without DNA. This listing includes approximately 120,000 distinct CDR3 sequences. Sequences were obtained from blood. Receptors originate from a human donor with ulcerative colitis or Crohn's disease, or a healthy co-twin of an affected twin (not recorded which).

J is TRBJ2-1 and V is TRBV6-2 or TRBV6-3; TCRdb indicates TRBD1, and absent DNA this call remains unverified. The CDR3 consists of 15 residues. Per the germline V gene, CDR1 is MNHEY and CDR2 is SVGEGT. The chain's CDR3 is CASRLDRGASNEQFF.

V usage is TRBV7-2 and J usage is TRBJ2-2; the TCRdb call, TRBD2, lacks DNA for checking. CDR3 length: 15 amino acids. The V gene's germline CDR1 is SGHTA and CDR2 FQGNSA. The CDR3 is CANTLGLAVTGELFF.

V usage is TRBV12-3 or TRBV12-4 and J usage is TRBJ2-1; there is no DNA to check the TCRdb D call of TRBD1. This CDR3 has 13 residues. CDR3 region: CASSSWDSNEQFF.

The chain links TRBV27 to TRBJ2-3; TCRdb proposes TRBD2, but this gene call is untestable without DNA. Germline V CDR1 and CDR2: MNHEY, SMNVEV (reference sequence). The CDR3 extends over 14 amino acids. This chain's CDR3 is CASRTSGGTDTQYF.

The chain is built from TRBV5-5 and TRBJ1-4. CDR3 length: 16 amino acids. CDR1 and CDR2 from the germline V gene are SGHKS and YYEKEE (reference sequence). CDR3 sequence: CASSSSPGGRGEKLFF.

The chain combines TRBV12-3 or TRBV12-4 with TRBJ2-4; checking the TCRdb D call of TRBD1 is not possible without DNA. There are 13 residues in the CDR3. The CDR3 sequence: CASSLGGRNIQYF.

V usage is TRBV29-1 and J usage is TRBJ2-5; the D gene TCRdb calls, TRBD1, cannot be checked with no DNA. CDR1 is SQVTM and CDR2 is ANQGSEA in the germline V gene. The CDR3 loop spans 15 amino acids. CDR3 sequence reads: CSVNPQTPKGETQYF.

V usage is TRBV14 and J usage is TRBJ2-1. CDR3 length equals 13 residues. In germline, CDR1 is SGHDN, CDR2 FVKESK. CDR3 sequence: CASSQGASHEQFF. Together with reference TRBV14 and TRBJ2-1, the CDR3 gives the full variable domain: EAGVTQFPSHSVIEKGQTVTLRCDPISGHDNLYWYRRVMGKEIKFLLHFVKESKQDESGMPNNRFLAERTGGTYSTLKVQPAELEDSGVYFCASSQGASHEQFFGPGTRLTVL.

The rearrangement links TRBV6-1 to TRBJ1-1. CDR1 is MNHNS, CDR2 SASEGT, per germline. The CDR3 totals 14 residues. The CDR3 reads CASSEDPYRTEAFF.

The gene calls are TRBV30 and TRBJ1-5; TCRdb selects TRBD1, and the lack of DNA leaves this call unchecked. The CDR3 is made up of 14 amino acids. Germline loops: CDR1 GTSNPN, CDR2 SVGIG (reference sequence). This CDR3 is CAWSKGASNQPQHF.

The genes are TRBV7-2 and TRBJ1-3. This CDR3 is built from 15 residues. The V gene's germline CDR1 is SGHTA and CDR2 FQGNSA. The CDR3 loop is CASSLVSTSGNTIYF. The full variable domain, in which reference TRBV7-2 and TRBJ1-3 provide the parts outside the CDR3, is GAGVSQSPSNKVTEKGKDVELRCDPISGHTALYWYRQSLGQGLEFLIYFQGNSAPDKSGLPSDRFSAERTGGSVSTLTIQRTQQEDSAVYLCASSLVSTSGNTIYFGEGSWLTVV.

The chain couples TRBV5-1 to TRBJ2-7; the D gene TCRdb calls, TRBD1, cannot be checked with no DNA. From germline, CDR1 is SGHRS and CDR2 YFSETQ. The CDR3 is 15 amino acids. CDR3 protein: CASRHGSSGSYEQYF.

J is TRBJ1-4 and V is TRBV12-3 or TRBV12-4; no DNA is available, so the TRBD1 call from TCRdb remains unchecked. This CDR3 contains 16 residues. The CDR3 here is CASSPGWGSTNEKLFF.

The V call is TRBV13, the J call TRBJ2-3; the D call from TCRdb, TRBD2, cannot be confirmed without DNA. CDR1 and CDR2 from the germline V gene are PRHDT and FYEKMQ (reference sequence). The CDR3 is 19 residues long. Here the CDR3 reads CASSLSTFFGQANTDTQYF.

V gene TRBV20-1 combines with J gene TRBJ1-4; the D call of TRBD1 rests on TCRdb alone, since no DNA is present to check it. Germline V lookup: CDR1 DFQATT, CDR2 SNEGSKA (reference sequence). The CDR3 contains 15 residues. The CDR3 region is CSARDLPGVGSKLFF.

This chain uses TRBV29-1 with TRBJ2-1; TCRdb proposes TRBD2, but this gene call is untestable without DNA. Germline V gene data show CDR1 as SQVTM and CDR2 as ANQGSEA. The CDR3 loop spans 14 amino acids. This CDR3 is CSVDPLGSSYEQFF.

The V call is TRBV2, the J call TRBJ1-5; TCRdb's D call of TRBD1 is untestable without DNA. Germline V lookup: CDR1 SNHLY, CDR2 FYNNEI. This CDR3 comprises 13 residues. CDR3 loop: CASSGTGNQPQHF.

This chain uses TRBV7-2 with TRBJ1-2; checking the TCRdb D call of TRBD1 is not possible without DNA. The CDR3 is 16 amino acids. Germline values: CDR1 SGHTA, CDR2 FQGNSA. CDR3 loop: CASSSRPGELGYGYTF.

This chain connects TRBV5-1 to TRBJ2-2. Germline V lookup: CDR1 SGHRS, CDR2 YFSETQ. The CDR3 spans 15 residues. CDR3 region: CASSLLSTNTGELFF.

The chain recombines TRBV6-1 with TRBJ2-7. The germline gives CDR1 MNHNS, CDR2 SASEGT. This CDR3 has 14 amino acids. CDR3 region: CASRTTSDSYEQYF.

CDR3 amino acids: CASSRDRGRVGYGYTF. The V gene is TRBV5-6, the J gene TRBJ1-2; TCRdb's D gene call, TRBD1, goes unchecked for lack of DNA. In germline, CDR1 is SGHDT, CDR2 YYEEEE. The CDR3 length is 16 residues.

This sequence joins TRBV5-1 and TRBJ2-5; TCRdb's D call of TRBD1 is untestable without DNA. Germline V gives CDR1 SGHRS, CDR2 YFSETQ. The CDR3 runs 13 residues. The chain's CDR3 is CASSLRGEETQYF.

The rearrangement links TRBV12-3 or TRBV12-4 to TRBJ1-4. This CDR3 is built from 15 residues. CDR3: CASRLGEGIAEKLFF.

This sequence joins TRBV11-3 and TRBJ2-1; checking the TCRdb D call of TRBD2 is not possible without DNA. CDR3 size: 15 residues. CDR1 is SGHNT and CDR2 is YENEEA in the germline V gene. CDR3 region: CASSTRLDPHDEQFF.

The chain is built from TRBV19 and TRBJ1-5. Germline-derived CDR1 and CDR2 are LNHDA and SQIVND (reference sequence). The CDR3 extends over 14 amino acids. This CDR3 is CASSNRRGNQPQHF.

The chain combines TRBV7-2 with TRBJ1-5. CDR3 length: 13 amino acids. The V gene's germline CDR1 is SGHTA and CDR2 FQGNSA. The CDR3 protein is CASSPYSNQPQHF.

This chain joins TRBV15 and TRBJ1-1; TCRdb's D call of TRBD1 is untestable without DNA. This CDR3 region has 15 residues. Germline lookup yields CDR1 LNHNV and CDR2 YYDKDF (reference sequence). The CDR3 sequence: CATSRDPGLNTEAFF. Drawing the rest from reference TRBV15 and TRBJ1-1, the complete variable domain is DAMVIQNPRYQVTQFGKPVTLSCSQTLNHNVMYWYQQKSSQAPKLLFHYYDKDFNNEADTPDNFQSRRPNTSFCFLDIRSPGLGDTAMYLCATSRDPGLNTEAFFGQGTRLTVV.

The rearrangement joins TRBV11-3 to TRBJ2-2; TCRdb lists TRBD1, though no DNA is available to test this call. The CDR3 consists of 14 residues. Looked up from germline, CDR1 is SGHNT and CDR2 is YENEEA. CDR3 amino acids: CASSLARGTGELFF.

This chain joins TRBV5-1 and TRBJ2-2; TCRdb proposes TRBD1, but this gene call is untestable without DNA. Germline-derived CDR1 and CDR2 are SGHRS and YFSETQ. The CDR3 is made up of 14 amino acids. This CDR3 is CASSTGPNTGELFF.

This sequence joins TRBV6-2 or TRBV6-3 and TRBJ2-1; TCRdb's assignment of TRBD1 cannot be checked, as there is no DNA. This CDR3 contains 14 residues. Germline loops: CDR1 MNHEY, CDR2 SVGEGT. CDR3 sequence reads: CASSYPLGANEQFF.

The chain couples TRBV5-4 to TRBJ2-1. Germline CDR1 reads SGHNT; CDR2 reads YYREEE (reference sequence). This CDR3 spans 11 amino acids. CDR3 in amino acids: CASSLGNEQFF.

This rearrangement joins TRBV5-1 to TRBJ2-1; TCRdb's D gene call, TRBD1, goes unchecked for lack of DNA. Germline V lookup: CDR1 SGHRS, CDR2 YFSETQ. This CDR3 is 15 amino acids long. The CDR3 sequence is CASSLSQGSYNEQFF. Variable domain in full (rest from reference TRBV5-1 and TRBJ2-1): KAGVTQTPRYLIKTRGQQVTLSCSPISGHRSVSWYQQTPGQGLQFLFEYFSETQRNKGNFPGRFSGRQFSNSRSEMNVSTLELGDSALYLCASSLSQGSYNEQFFGPGTRLTVL.